This T cell receptor (beta chain) was found in a study of response to subunit inactivated influenza vaccine. CDR1 and CDR2 (germline): SGDLS, YYNGEE. The V and J ends lost 3 bases and 6 bases respectively, with 10 bases between them. The CDR3 totals 13 residues. TCRdb analysed the RT-PCR reads with MiXCR anew, one entry per CDR3 protein. The sample lists 530,000 or so distinct CDR3 sequences, about 14% occurring once. This clonotype originated in a man aged 45 to 65 who received an inactivated influenza vaccine. The sample consisted of PBMCs from blood, taken 12 days after vaccination. J is TRBJ2-1 and V is TRBV9, with a tentative D call TRBD2 (5 bases). The CDR3 bases are TGTGCCAGCAGCGAACTGGGAGCCAATGAGCAGTTCTTC. Translation: CASSELGANEQFF.